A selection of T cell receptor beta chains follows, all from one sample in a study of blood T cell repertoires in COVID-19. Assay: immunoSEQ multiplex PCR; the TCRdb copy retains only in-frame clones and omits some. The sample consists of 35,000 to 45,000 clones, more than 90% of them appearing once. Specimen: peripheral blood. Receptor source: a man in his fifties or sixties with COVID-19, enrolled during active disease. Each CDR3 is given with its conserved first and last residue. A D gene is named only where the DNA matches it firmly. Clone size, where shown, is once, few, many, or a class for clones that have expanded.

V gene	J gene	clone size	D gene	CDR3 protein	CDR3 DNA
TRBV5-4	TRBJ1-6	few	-	CASSLTGQGLSRSPLHF	TGTGCCAGCAGCTTGACGGGTCAGGGGCTTTCGCGCTCACCCCTCCACTTT
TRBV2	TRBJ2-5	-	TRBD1	CASGGDRAIQETQYF	TGTGCCAGCGGAGGAGACAGGGCAATCCAAGAGACCCAGTACTTC
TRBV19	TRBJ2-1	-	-	CASSALEGRDSGQFF	TGTGCCAGTAGTGCCCTAGAGGGCCGGGATAGTGGGCAGTTCTTC
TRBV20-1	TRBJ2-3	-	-	CSARLTDTQYF	TGCAGTGCTAGATTAACAGATACGCAGTATTTT
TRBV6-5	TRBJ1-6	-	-	CASSSGLHNSPLHF	TGTGCCAGCAGTAGTGGACTGCATAATTCACCCCTCCACTTT
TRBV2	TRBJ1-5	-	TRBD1	CASSGGTGAGNQPQHF	TGTGCCAGCAGTGGGGGTACAGGGGCAGGAAATCAGCCCCAGCATTTT
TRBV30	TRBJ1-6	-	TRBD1	CAWSRQGLENSPLHF	TGTGCCTGGAGTCGACAGGGTTTGGAGAATTCACCCCTCCACTTT
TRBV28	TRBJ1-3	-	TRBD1	CASRLAGTGSSGNTIYF	TGTGCCAGCAGACTGGCCGGGACAGGGAGCTCTGGAAACACCATATATTTT
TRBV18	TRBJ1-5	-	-	CASSPNRDNQPQHF	TGTGCCAGCTCACCAAACAGGGACAATCAGCCCCAGCATTTT
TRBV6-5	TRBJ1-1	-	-	CASRTLSAEAFF	TGTGCCAGCAGGACCTTAAGCGCCGAAGCTTTCTTT
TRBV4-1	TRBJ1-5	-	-	CASSQWISRGPQPQHF	TGCGCCAGCAGCCAATGGATCTCGCGGGGTCCCCAGCCCCAGCATTTT
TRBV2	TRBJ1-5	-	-	CASAADQPQHF	TGTGCCAGCGCGGCAGATCAGCCCCAGCATTTT
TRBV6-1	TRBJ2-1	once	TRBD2	CASSEFREGRDEQFF	TGTGCCAGCAGTGAATTCCGGGAGGGCCGGGATGAGCAGTTCTTC
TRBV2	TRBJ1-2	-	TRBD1	CASILGQAFNYGYTF	TGTGCCAGCATTCTGGGACAGGCTTTTAACTATGGCTACACCTTC
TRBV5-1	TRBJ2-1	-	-	CASSLHYNEQFF	TGCGCCAGCAGCTTGCACTACAATGAGCAGTTCTTC
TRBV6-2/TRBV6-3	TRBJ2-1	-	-	CASSYFGLYNEQFF	TGTGCCAGCAGTTATTTCGGACTTTACAATGAGCAGTTCTTC
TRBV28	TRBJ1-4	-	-	CASSISGRFEKLFF	TGTGCCAGCAGTATTTCAGGCAGATTTGAAAAACTGTTTTTT
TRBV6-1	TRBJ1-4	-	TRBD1	CASSDPAGDRTNEKLFF	TGTGCCAGCAGTGACCCAGCTGGGGACAGAACTAATGAAAAACTGTTTTTT
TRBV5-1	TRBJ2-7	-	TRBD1	CASSWVGQGDEQYF	TGCGCCAGCAGCTGGGTTGGACAGGGGGACGAGCAGTACTTC
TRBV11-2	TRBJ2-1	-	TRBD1	CASSSDRDNEQFF	TGTGCCAGCAGCTCAGACAGGGACAATGAGCAGTTCTTC
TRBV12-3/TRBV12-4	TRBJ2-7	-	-	CASTHQASEQYF	TGTGCCAGCACCCACCAGGCATCCGAGCAGTACTTC
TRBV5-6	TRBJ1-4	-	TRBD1	CASSRDRLEKLFF	TGTGCCAGCAGCAGGGACAGGCTTGAAAAACTGTTTTTT
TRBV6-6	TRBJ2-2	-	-	CASHLGSVGELFF	TGTGCCAGCCATCTAGGGAGTGTCGGGGAGCTGTTTTTT
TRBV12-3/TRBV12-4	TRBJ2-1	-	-	CASSFSLYNEQFF	TGTGCCAGCAGTTTTTCGCTATACAATGAGCAGTTCTTC
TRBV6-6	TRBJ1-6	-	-	CASSQQGTNSPLHF	TGTGCCAGCAGTCAACAGGGAACGAATTCACCCCTCCACTTT
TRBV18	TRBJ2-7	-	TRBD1	CASSPQDRAYEQYF	TGTGCCAGCTCACCGCAAGACAGGGCCTACGAGCAGTACTTC
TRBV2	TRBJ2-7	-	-	CASSRGEDLMQYF	TGTGCCAGCAGTAGAGGGGAGGATTTGATGCAGTACTTC
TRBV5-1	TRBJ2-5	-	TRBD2	CASSLAGGGAGGWETQYF	TGCGCCAGCAGCTTGGCCGGAGGAGGAGCGGGAGGTTGGGAGACCCAGTACTTC
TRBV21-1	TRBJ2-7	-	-	CARDSSYEQYF	TGTGCCAGGGACAGTTCCTACGAGCAGTACTTC
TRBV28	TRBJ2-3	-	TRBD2	CASSLRRGLAGAGGTDTQYF	TGTGCCAGCAGTTTAAGGAGGGGACTAGCGGGAGCGGGTGGCACAGATACGCAGTATTTT
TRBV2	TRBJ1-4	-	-	CASRLDSYNEKLFF	TGTGCCAGCCGCTTGGACAGTTACAATGAAAAACTGTTTTTT
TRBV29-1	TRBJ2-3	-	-	CSVERPGYTDTQYF	TGCAGCGTTGAACGGCCGGGATACACAGATACGCAGTATTTT
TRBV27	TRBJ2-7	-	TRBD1	CASRQTSDRVYSYEQYF	TGTGCCAGCAGACAAACCTCTGACAGGGTGTACTCCTACGAGCAGTACTTC
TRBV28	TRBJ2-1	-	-	CASSTTSYNEQFF	TGTGCCAGCAGTACTACTTCCTACAATGAGCAGTTCTTC
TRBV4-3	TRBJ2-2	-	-	CASSQEIPENTGELFF	TGCGCCAGCAGCCAAGAGATCCCAGAGAACACCGGGGAGCTGTTTTTT
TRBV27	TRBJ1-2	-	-	CASSLLPGYGYTF	TGTGCCAGCAGTTTATTGCCAGGGTATGGCTACACCTTC
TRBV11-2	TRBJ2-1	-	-	CASSLDGPSDEQFF	TGTGCCAGCAGCTTAGATGGCCCCAGCGATGAGCAGTTCTTC
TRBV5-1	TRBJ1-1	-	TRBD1	CASSRGQDTEAFF	TGCGCCAGCAGCCGGGGACAGGACACTGAAGCTTTCTTT
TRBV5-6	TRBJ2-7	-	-	CASSLAYPTRRVYEQYF	TGTGCCAGCAGCTTGGCATATCCTACTAGAAGAGTTTACGAGCAGTACTTC
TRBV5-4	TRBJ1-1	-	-	CASSLGGVRSRTEAFF	TGTGCCAGCAGCCTCGGGGGGGTGCGGTCGAGGACTGAAGCTTTCTTT